Presented here are 8 T cell receptor beta chains from one specimen sequenced in a study of blood T cell repertoires in COVID-19. Generated by immunoSEQ multiplex PCR, the TCRdb table keeps only in-frame clones and is missing some. Of approximately 150,000 clones in the sample, approximately 86% were seen once. Source material: PBMCs or T cells enriched from blood (not recorded which). These receptors all stem from a man in his 60s who had recovered from COVID-19.

This chain joins TRBV28 and TRBJ2-1; 11 bases line up with TRBD1. Germline V gene lookup returns CDR1 MDHEN and CDR2 SYDVKM. The CDR3 has 14 residues. J gave up 5 bases and V 11 bases, and 8 bases lay outside the gene matches. The chain's CDR3 is CASVGTGGNNEQFF. The CDR3 nucleotides read TGTGCCTCCGTGGGGACAGGGGGTAACAATGAGCAGTTCTTC. Based on the CDR3 plus reference TRBV28 and TRBJ2-1, the full variable domain is DVKVTQSSRYLVKRTGEKVFLECVQDMDHENMFWYRQDPGLGLRLIYFSYDVKMKEKGDIPEGYSVSREKKERFSLILESASTNQTSMYLCASVGTGGNNEQFFGPGTRLTVL.

V gene TRBV19 combines with J gene TRBJ1-5; 8 bases are a match to TRBD1. The germline V gene encodes CDR1 LNHDA and CDR2 SQIVND (reference sequence). Losses at the gene ends were 3 bases for V and 6 bases for J; bases not matched to a gene: 4. The CDR3 consists of 14 residues. The CDR3 here is CASSITGGPQPQHF. The CDR3 nucleotides read TGTGCCAGTAGTATTACAGGGGGTCCTCAGCCCCAGCATTTT.

The chain uses TRBV7-9 and TRBJ2-5; TRBD2 agrees at 11 bases. Trimming removed 5 bases from V and 5 bases from J; junction bases left unmatched: 10. The CDR3 runs to 16 residues. Germline V gives CDR1 SEHNR, CDR2 FQNEAQ (reference sequence). The CDR3 here is CASSRTTSGGGETQYF. CDR3 sequence (DNA): TGTGCCAGCAGCCGAACTACTAGCGGGGGCGGGGAGACCCAGTACTTC.

This sequence joins TRBV21-1 and TRBJ1-5. TRBV21-1 represents a pseudogene. The CDR3 length is 17 residues. The CDR3 spells CASSLPSVKEGNQPQHF. DNA of the CDR3: TGTGCCAGCAGCCTCCCCTCCGTTAAGGAGGGTAATCAGCCCCAGCATTTT.

The rearrangement uses TRBV18 and TRBJ2-1, with a tentative D call TRBD2 (6 bases). Germline CDR1 KGHSH, CDR2 LQKENI. Trimming stripped 4 bases from V and 4 bases from J, with 11 bases between. This CDR3 has 14 residues. The DNA for the CDR3 is TGTGCCAGCTCACTTAGCGGAGAATACAATGAGCAGTTCTTC. Its protein is CASSLSGEYNEQFF.

V usage is TRBV12-5 and J usage is TRBJ2-3; a possible D gene is TRBD2 (6 bases). The V gene lost 6 bases and the J gene lost 6 bases, with 7 bases spanning the gap. Per the germline V gene, CDR1 is LGHNT and CDR2 is FRNRAP. This CDR3 has 11 amino acids. The CDR3 loop reads CASGRGDTQYF. CDR3 in DNA: TGTGCTAGTGGCCGGGGGGATACGCAGTATTTT.

On this clone itself: This sample also contains other DNA sequences that code for the same CDR3. This rearrangement joins TRBV5-1 to TRBJ2-5; 8 bases are shared with TRBD2. Trimming cost V 4 bases and J 5 bases; bases outside gene matches: 7. There are 14 residues in the CDR3. Germline V gene data show CDR1 as SGHRS and CDR2 as YFSETQ. CDR3 coding DNA: TGCGCCAGCAGCCTCGGACTAGCTCGGGAGACCCAGTACTTC. Protein product: CASSLGLARETQYF. The full variable domain, its missing parts supplied by reference TRBV5-1 and TRBJ2-5, is KAGVTQTPRYLIKTRGQQVTLSCSPISGHRSVSWYQQTPGQGLQFLFEYFSETQRNKGNFPGRFSGRQFSNSRSEMNVSTLELGDSALYLCASSLGLARETQYFGPGTRLLVL.

V is TRBV6-5 and J is TRBJ1-1, with 7 bases matching TRBD1. Germline assignment: CDR1 MNHEY and CDR2 SVGAGI. The J segment lost 3 bases and the V segment lost 4 bases, leaving 2 bases of the junction unmatched. The CDR3 extends over 13 amino acids. In DNA, the CDR3 is TGTGCCAGCAGTTCGGACAGGTACACTGAAGCTTTCTTT. It encodes CASSSDRYTEAFF.